A selection of T cell receptor beta chains follows, all from one sample in a study of cytomegalovirus exposure and HLA in healthy donors. Using immunoSEQ multiplex PCR, the repertoire was profiled, and TCRdb retains in-frame clones only, with some absent. Here the sample spans over 150,000 clones, about 72% being singletons. The specimen was PBMCs. These receptors were collected from a man aged 60-69 years in good health and CMV-seronegative. CDR3s include the opening cysteine and the closing phenylalanine or tryptophan. The order of the fields is D gene, CDR3 length, J gene, V gene, clone size, CDR3 DNA, CDR3 protein. The D gene is left open where the match is weak. Some rows mark clone size as missing; the rest say once, few, many or name a class of expanded clone.

TRBD1,15,TRBJ1-5,TRBV6-1,-,TGTGCCAGCAGTCTTGGACAGGGTCGGAATCAGCCCCAGCATTTT,CASSLGQGRNQPQHF
TRBD1,13,TRBJ1-1,TRBV5-4,-,TGTGCCAGCAGCCTGACAGGGGCCACTGAAGCTTTCTTT,CASSLTGATEAFF
TRBD1,14,TRBJ1-4,TRBV6-1,-,TGTGCCACTATTCCGGGACAGGGGACTGAAAAACTGTTTTTT,CATIPGQGTEKLFF
TRBD2,16,TRBJ2-4,TRBV28,once,TGTGCCAGCAGTTCCCTAGCGGATCTAGCCAAAAACATTCAGTACTTC,CASSSLADLAKNIQYF
TRBD1,15,TRBJ2-3,TRBV5-1,-,TGCGCCAGCAGCTGGCAGGACAGGGCGGCAGATACGCAGTATTTT,CASSWQDRAADTQYF
TRBD2,15,TRBJ2-2,TRBV27,-,TGTGCCAGCAGTACTAGCGGGATTAACACCGGGGAGCTGTTTTTT,CASSTSGINTGELFF
TRBD1,17,TRBJ1-6,TRBV10-1,-,TGCGCCAGCAGTATGAGGCGGGGACAGGGCTATAATTCACCCCTCCACTTT,CASSMRRGQGYNSPLHF
-,12,TRBJ1-2,TRBV6-1,-,TGTGCCAGCCGATCGGGGGGAAGAGGCTACACCTTC,CASRSGGRGYTF
-,14,TRBJ1-4,TRBV7-9,-,TGTGCCAGCAGCTTAGGACACGTTAATGAAAAACTGTTTTTT,CASSLGHVNEKLFF
-,14,TRBJ2-3,TRBV5-1,-,TGCGCCAGCAGCTTTAGGGGGAATACAGATACGCAGTATTTT,CASSFRGNTDTQYF
TRBD2,14,TRBJ2-5,TRBV30,few,TGTGCCTGGAAAGCAGCGGGAGGTCAAGAGACCCAGTACTTC,CAWKAAGGQETQYF
TRBD1,15,TRBJ1-4,TRBV9,-,TGTGCCAGCAGCACTTTACAGGGGACTAATGAAAAACTGTTTTTT,CASSTLQGTNEKLFF
-,14,TRBJ2-3,TRBV4-3,-,TGCGCCAGCAGCCAAGAGACTAGCACAGATACGCAGTATTTT,CASSQETSTDTQYF
-,14,TRBJ2-7,TRBV6-1,few,TGTGCCAGCAGTGAAGCGGGGGGAGCCTACGAGCAGTACTTC,CASSEAGGAYEQYF
TRBD1,16,TRBJ1-1,TRBV6-1,few,TGTGCCAGCAGTGCGACAGGGCCGCGCGGTTACACTGAAGCTTTCTTT,CASSATGPRGYTEAFF
TRBD1,13,TRBJ1-2,TRBV29-1,once,TGCAGCGTCGGAGGGACAGGGGCCTATGGCTACACCTTC,CSVGGTGAYGYTF
TRBD2,15,TRBJ2-5,TRBV18,-,TGTGCCAGCGCTGCGGGGGGGCCCGCTCAAGAGACCCAGTACTTC,CASAAGGPAQETQYF
TRBD1,16,TRBJ1-1,TRBV19,-,TGTGCCAGTAGTATATTGAACAGGGGACGAAACACTGAAGCTTTCTTT,CASSILNRGRNTEAFF
-,15,TRBJ2-3,TRBV7-7,-,TGTGCCAGCAGCTCATTAGCGGCTAGCACAGATACGCAGTATTTT,CASSSLAASTDTQYF
-,14,TRBJ2-1,TRBV7-2,-,TGTGCCAGCAGCTTGACACAGGCGGGGTCTGAGCAGTTCTTC,CASSLTQAGSEQFF
TRBD1,15,TRBJ1-6,TRBV25-1,-,TGTGCCAGCAGTGAATCGGGACAGGGTAATTCACCCCTCCACTTT,CASSESGQGNSPLHF
TRBD1,15,TRBJ1-2,TRBV14,-,TGTGCCAGCAGCCAAGACAGGGACAGTATTGGCGGCTACACCTTC,CASSQDRDSIGGYTF
TRBD1,14,TRBJ2-5,TRBV7-9,-,TGTTCCAGCAGATTCGGGACAGGGAGAGAGACCCAGTACTTC,CSSRFGTGRETQYF
TRBD1,16,TRBJ1-1,TRBV5-4,-,TGTGCCAGCAGCTGGCAAACAGGGGGCGCGGTCACTGAAGCTTTCTTT,CASSWQTGGAVTEAFF
-,14,TRBJ2-3,TRBV7-2,-,TGTGCCAGCAGCTTAATGGGGGCCACAGATACGCAGTATTTT,CASSLMGATDTQYF
TRBD1,15,TRBJ2-7,TRBV6-5,-,TGTGCCAGCAGCTCCGACAGGGGTGGGTCCTACGAGCAGTACTTC,CASSSDRGGSYEQYF
TRBD2,14,TRBJ2-1,TRBV27,-,TGTGCCAGCAGTGTCCCGGGACTAGCGGACGAGCAGTTCTTC,CASSVPGLADEQFF
-,13,TRBJ2-3,TRBV28,-,TGTGCCAGCAGTTTAATAAGCACAGATACGCAGTATTTT,CASSLISTDTQYF
TRBD2,15,TRBJ2-1,TRBV6-5,-,TGTGCCAGCAGTACCCGGACTAGCGGGAGTAATGAGCAGTTCTTC,CASSTRTSGSNEQFF
TRBD1,15,TRBJ1-2,TRBV5-4,-,TGTGCCAGCAGCTTTACCGGGACAGGGGGGGGAGGCTACACCTTC,CASSFTGTGGGGYTF
-,11,TRBJ1-2,TRBV29-1,-,TGCAGCGTTGACGAGTGGGCTGGCTACACCTTC,CSVDEWAGYTF
TRBD1,13,TRBJ1-2,TRBV28,few,TGTGCCAGCAGTAATACAGGGGGCTATGGCTACACCTTC,CASSNTGGYGYTF
TRBD2,15,TRBJ2-7,TRBV29-1,-,TGCAGCGTAACCGGGACTAGCGGGTTCTCCTACGAGCAGTACTTC,CSVTGTSGFSYEQYF
-,15,TRBJ2-3,TRBV9,-,TGTGCCAGCAGCGTAGAAGGTAGGGGGACAGATACGCAGTATTTT,CASSVEGRGTDTQYF
TRBD2,16,TRBJ2-1,TRBV18,-,TGTGCCAGCTCACCCAAACTAGCGGGGGGAGGCAATGAGCAGTTCTTC,CASSPKLAGGGNEQFF
TRBD2,15,TRBJ2-3,TRBV29-1,-,TGCAGCGTTGACGTAGCGGGAGAACCCACAGATACGCAGTATTTT,CSVDVAGEPTDTQYF
-,14,TRBJ1-1,TRBV19,-,TGTGCCAGTAGTAATATGGGGGGGACTACTGAAGCTTTCTTT,CASSNMGGTTEAFF
TRBD1,14,TRBJ2-7,TRBV7-9,-,TGTGCCAGCAGCTGGGACAGCCGTGATGACGAGCAGTACTTC,CASSWDSRDDEQYF
TRBD2,16,TRBJ2-7,TRBV28,-,TGTGCCAGCAGTTTTCCGAACAGCGGGGGGTTTGTCGAGCAGTACTTC,CASSFPNSGGFVEQYF
-,11,TRBJ2-1,TRBV6-5,once,TGTGCCAGCAGCCGAGACTGGGAGCAGTTCTTC,CASSRDWEQFF
-,15,TRBJ2-5,TRBV6-5,-,TGTGCCAGTGTAGGTTTGGGGGCGCGCCAAGAGACCCAGTACTTC,CASVGLGARQETQYF
-,13,TRBJ2-7,TRBV7-2,-,TGTGCCAGCAGCACCCACATTAGCGACGAGCAGTACTTC,CASSTHISDEQYF
-,14,TRBJ1-2,TRBV19,-,TGTGCCAGTACCGGGGTAACCACCAAATATGGCTACACCTTC,CASTGVTTKYGYTF
-,13,TRBJ2-7,TRBV7-2,-,TGTGCCAGCAGCATCTTGGGAGCCTACGAGCAGTACTTC,CASSILGAYEQYF
TRBD1,14,TRBJ1-5,TRBV28,-,TGTGCCAGCCGGGGACAGGACGGAATCCAGCCCCAGCATTTT,CASRGQDGIQPQHF